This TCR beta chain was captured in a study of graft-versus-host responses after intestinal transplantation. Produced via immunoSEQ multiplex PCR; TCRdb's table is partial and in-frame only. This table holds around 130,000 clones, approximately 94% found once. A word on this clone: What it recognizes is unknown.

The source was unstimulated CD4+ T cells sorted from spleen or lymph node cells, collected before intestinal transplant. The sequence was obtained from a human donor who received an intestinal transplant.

The CDR3 DNA is TGTGCCAGCGGGTTGGGAGGAACGATGAACACTGAAGCTTTCTTT. Residues: CASGLGGTMNTEAFF. V and J are TRBV7-8 and TRBJ1-1; D gene uncertain. The CDR3 has 15 residues. The germline CDR1 and CDR2 sequences are SGHVS and FQNEAQ. The germline V and J ends were trimmed by 8 bases and 0 bases, with 16 bases remaining between them.